A single sample gave rise to the 26 T cell receptor beta chains below, sequenced in a study of OX40 agonist ivuxolimab in advanced cancers. Here immunoSEQ multiplex PCR was the method, and the copy in TCRdb shows in-frame clones only, minus some. The sample yields 55,000 to 70,000 clones, about 80% seen once. Here the sequenced sample was CD4+ or CD8+ T cells sorted from blood, taken in a trial of the OX40 agonist ivuxolimab. These receptors all stem from an adult with an advanced solid tumor such as melanoma, head and neck, liver or kidney cancer.

The CDR3, as DNA: TGTGCCAGCAGCGTACTCGACAGCATGAACACTGAAGCTTTCTTT. This codes for CASSVLDSMNTEAFF. This chain links TRBV9 with TRBJ1-1; weak D call: TRBD1 (5 bases). CDR1 and CDR2 from the germline V gene are SGDLS and YYNGEE. This CDR3 has 15 residues. Deletions cut 1 base from V and 0 bases from J, with 10 bases between.

The chain joins TRBV9 to TRBJ2-7; D unresolved. The germline V gene encodes CDR1 SGDLS and CDR2 YYNGEE. Trimming left V 0 bases short and J 5 bases short, with 12 bases between. The length of the CDR3 is 14 residues. The CDR3 nucleotides read TGTGCCAGCAGCGTAGTCCCCGGGTTCGACGAGCAGTACTTC. Translating gives CASSVVPGFDEQYF.

V gene TRBV7-3 combines with J gene TRBJ2-1; 7 positions match TRBD1. Trimming took 5 bases from V and 0 from J; bases not matched to a gene: 13. The germline CDR1 and CDR2 sequences are SGHTA and FQGTGA. The CDR3 loop spans 18 amino acids. The chain's CDR3 is CASSPRNRGQSSYNEQFF. The CDR3 region has the DNA TGTGCCAGCAGCCCCCGAAATAGGGGGCAGAGCTCCTACAATGAGCAGTTCTTC. Full variable domain (outside the CDR3, taken from reference TRBV7-3 and TRBJ2-1): GAGVSQTPSNKVTEKGKYVELRCDPISGHTALYWYRQSLGQGPEFLIYFQGTGAADDSGLPNDRFFAVRPEGSVSTLKIQRTERGDSAVYLCASSPRNRGQSSYNEQFFGPGTRLTVL.

This sequence joins TRBV27 and TRBJ1-5, with D perhaps matching TRBD1 (5 bases). V was pared by 2 bases and J by 4 bases, with 9 bases between. The CDR3 spans 14 residues. The germline gives CDR1 MNHEY, CDR2 SMNVEV (reference sequence). In DNA, the CDR3 is TGTGCCAGCAGTTTAATCCAGGGTAATCAGCCCCAGCATTTT. It specifies CASSLIQGNQPQHF.

This chain uses TRBV4-1 with TRBJ2-7; TRBD2 aligns across 10 bases. The V gene's germline CDR1 is MGHRA and CDR2 YSYEKL. V lost 3 bases to trimming and J lost 7 bases; unmatched junction nucleotides: 6. The CDR3 totals 14 residues. CDR3 nucleotide sequence: TGCGCCAGCAGCCAGACTAGCGGGCTCCGAGAGCAGTACTTC. This gives the protein CASSQTSGLREQYF.

The chain combines TRBV9 with TRBJ1-2, with D possibly TRBD1 on 5 matching bases. Trimming left V 3 bases short and J 2 bases short, with 17 bases between. CDR1 is SGDLS, CDR2 YYNGEE, per germline. The CDR3 runs 16 residues. DNA of the CDR3: TGTGCCAGCAGCGGAAGCTTGGCGGGGGGGAACTATGGCTACACCTTC. Translation gives CASSGSLAGGNYGYTF.

The V gene is TRBV18, the J gene TRBJ1-1; 10 bases line up with TRBD1. The CDR3 is made up of 16 amino acids. In germline, CDR1 is KGHSH, CDR2 LQKENI. V was pared by 2 bases and J by 3 bases, with 6 bases of the junction left unmatched. The CDR3 coding sequence is TGTGCCAGCTCACCAGCGACAGGGGGCGTGTACACTGAAGCTTTCTTT. It yields the protein CASSPATGGVYTEAFF.

The J gene is TRBJ2-7, the V gene TRBV5-5; TRBD1 matches at 8 bases. CDR3 length: 15 residues. Germline trimming cut 0 bases from V and 8 bases from J; bases unmatched to any gene: 10. Germline CDR1 and CDR2: SGHKS and YYEKEE (reference sequence). The DNA for the CDR3 is TGTGCCAGCAGCTTGGACGGACAGGGCCTGGGCCAGCAGTACTTC. Its translation: CASSLDGQGLGQQYF.

The rearrangement joins TRBV5-8 to TRBJ2-7, with TRBD1 as a possible D gene (6 bases). With 4 bases removed from V and 6 bases from J, the gap between germline ends came to 11 bases. Germline lookup yields CDR1 SGHTS and CDR2 YDEGEE. There are 12 residues in the CDR3. The CDR3 here is CASSRYRVEQYF. The CDR3 nucleotides read TGTGCCAGCAGCCGATACAGGGTCGAGCAGTACTTC. Based on the CDR3 plus reference TRBV5-8 and TRBJ2-7, the full variable domain is EAGVTQSPTHLIKTRGQQATLRCSPISGHTSVYWYQQALGLGLQFLLWYDEGEERNRGNFPPRFSGRQFPNYSSELNVNALELEDSALYLCASSRYRVEQYFGPGTRLTVT.

The chain joins TRBV6-5 to TRBJ2-1; no clear D gene. The CDR3 is made up of 12 amino acids. The germline gives CDR1 MNHEY, CDR2 SVGAGI. The V and J ends lost 6 bases and 7 bases respectively, with 10 bases between them. This CDR3 reads CASRTTDNEQFF. Written as DNA, the CDR3 is TGTGCCAGCAGAACGACGGATAATGAGCAGTTCTTC.

The V gene is TRBV5-6, the J gene TRBJ2-5; D may match TRBD1 or TRBD2 (5 bases each). The germline V and J ends were trimmed by 3 bases and 2 bases, with 8 bases remaining between them. CDR1 is SGHDT, CDR2 YYEEEE, per germline. This CDR3 spans 13 amino acids. The DNA of the CDR3 is TGTGCCAGCAGCTGGGGACGGCAAGAGACCCAGTACTTC. Its translation is CASSWGRQETQYF.

Points on this clone: Different DNA sequences within this sample yield the same CDR3. The chain couples TRBV7-9 to TRBJ1-1; a weak D match, TRBD1 (6 bases). The germline gives CDR1 SEHNR, CDR2 FQNEAQ (reference sequence). CDR3 size: 13 residues. V lost 4 bases to trimming and J lost 6 bases, with 12 bases between them. CDR3 residues: CASSSTGPAEAFF. DNA of the CDR3: TGTGCCAGCAGCTCGACAGGTCCCGCTGAAGCTTTCTTT. The entire variable domain, with the rest obtained from reference TRBV7-9 and TRBJ1-1, is as follows: DTGVSQNPRHKITKRGQNVTFRCDPISEHNRLYWYRQTLGQGPEFLTYFQNEAQLEKSRLLSDRFSAERPKGSFSTLEIQRTEQGDSAMYLCASSSTGPAEAFFGQGTRLTVV.

The rearrangement joins TRBV6-5 to TRBJ2-7; unclear D gene. This CDR3 comprises 13 residues. The V and J ends lost 0 bases and 4 bases respectively, with 7 bases between them. The germline V gene encodes CDR1 MNHEY and CDR2 SVGAGI. The CDR3 sequence: CASSYSGLYEQYF. The CDR3 DNA sequence: TGTGCCAGCAGTTACTCAGGGCTATACGAGCAGTACTTC.

The chain couples TRBV9 to TRBJ1-6; 9 bases align to TRBD1. From germline, CDR1 is SGDLS and CDR2 YYNGEE. The CDR3 length is 16 residues. The ends lost 3 bases at V and 10 bases at J; junction bases unmatched: 11. The CDR3 is CASSAGPGQGASPLHF. The CDR3 DNA follows: TGTGCCAGCAGCGCCGGACCGGGACAGGGTGCCTCACCCCTCCACTTT.

The chain links TRBV19 to TRBJ1-2; D unclear. This CDR3 has 15 residues. The germline CDR1 and CDR2 sequences are LNHDA and SQIVND (reference sequence). V lost 3 bases, J lost 1 base, and 12 bases lay in between. The CDR3 is CASSMARSLNYGYTF. As DNA, the CDR3 is TGTGCCAGTAGTATGGCACGGAGTCTTAACTATGGCTACACCTTC.

The V call is TRBV28, the J call TRBJ2-1; 10 bases agree with TRBD2. Germline CDR1 is MDHEN and CDR2 is SYDVKM. V gave up 5 bases and J gave up 14 bases; unmatched junction bases: 12. The CDR3 contains 14 residues. The CDR3 region has the DNA TGTGCCAGCAGTCGATCAGCGGGAGGGCCGTTAAAGTTCTTC. Its protein product is CASSRSAGGPLKFF. Full variable domain (remainder filled in from reference TRBV28 and TRBJ2-1): DVKVTQSSRYLVKRTGEKVFLECVQDMDHENMFWYRQDPGLGLRLIYFSYDVKMKEKGDIPEGYSVSREKKERFSLILESASTNQTSMYLCASSRSAGGPLKFFGPGTRLTVL.

V gene TRBV6-6 combines with J gene TRBJ1-2; TRBD1 is a possible D gene (6 bases). This CDR3 is built from 13 residues. Germline assignment: CDR1 MNHNY and CDR2 SVGAGI (reference sequence). V was trimmed by 6 bases and J by 1 base, leaving 9 bases between them. This CDR3 is CASSMDSNYGYTF. The CDR3 coding sequence is TGTGCCAGCAGCATGGACAGTAACTATGGCTACACCTTC.

The chain combines TRBV18 with TRBJ2-2, with a possible D match to TRBD1 (5 bases). Trimming shortened V by 6 bases and J by 5 bases, and 16 bases separated the two germline ends. The CDR3 spans 15 residues. Germline lookup yields CDR1 KGHSH and CDR2 LQKENI. CDR3 residues: CASSQTAIQTGELFF. The CDR3 coding sequence is TGTGCCAGCTCCCAGACAGCGATCCAGACCGGGGAGCTGTTTTTT.

This clone occurred a few times. The chain uses TRBV28 and TRBJ2-1; D is possibly TRBD2 (5 bases). The CDR3 runs 15 residues. Germline CDR1 MDHEN, CDR2 SYDVKM. V gave up 4 bases and J gave up 4 bases, with 14 bases separating them. CDR3 sequence reads: CASSSPGGVYNEQFF. The CDR3 DNA reads TGTGCCAGCAGTTCCCCCGGAGGCGTTTACAATGAGCAGTTCTTC.

The J gene is TRBJ2-7, the V gene TRBV6-5, with D unresolved. Germline CDR1 is MNHEY and CDR2 is SVGAGI. CDR3 length: 11 residues. Trimming removed 5 bases at V and 6 bases at J, with 8 bases between. The CDR3 bases are TGTGCCAGCAGTGAAGTGGTCGAGCAGTACTTC. Translating gives CASSEVVEQYF.

The chain has TRBV20-1 and TRBJ2-1; D is unclear. CDR1 and CDR2 (germline): DFQATT, SNEGSKA (reference sequence). The CDR3 loop spans 11 amino acids. With 8 bases removed from V and 7 bases from J, the gap between germline ends came to 12 bases. CDR3 protein: CSTYGRNEQFF. The CDR3 coding sequence is TGCAGTACTTATGGGCGGAATGAGCAGTTCTTC.

The gene calls are TRBV10-3 and TRBJ1-1, with D uncertain. The CDR3 loop spans 12 amino acids. The germline V gene encodes CDR1 ENHRY and CDR2 SYGVKD. Trimming pared 7 bases from V and 3 bases from J, leaving 9 bases between. The CDR3 loop is CAINSRDTEAFF. CDR3 DNA: TGTGCCATCAACTCCCGGGACACTGAAGCTTTCTTT.

The chain is built from TRBV19 and TRBJ2-2; 9 nucleotides match TRBD1. The V gene end was trimmed by 1 base and the J gene end by 4 bases; junction bases not matched to a gene: 4. The CDR3 is made up of 16 amino acids. Looked up from germline, CDR1 is LNHDA and CDR2 is SQIVND (reference sequence). The CDR3 nucleotides read TGTGCCAGTAGTATAGCGGGACAGGGTGGCACCGGGGAGCTGTTTTTT. It is translated as CASSIAGQGGTGELFF.

The chain links TRBV7-3 to TRBJ2-1; TRBD2 agrees at 9 bases. Germline V gene lookup returns CDR1 SGHTA and CDR2 FQGTGA. The CDR3 covers 15 residues. After removal of 5 bases from V and 3 bases from J, the junction contained 5 bases not matched to a gene. CDR3: CASSPTSGDYNEQFF. Written as DNA, the CDR3 is TGTGCCAGCAGCCCGACTAGCGGTGACTACAATGAGCAGTTCTTC.

This chain joins TRBV4-1 and TRBJ2-3; no definite D call. The length of the CDR3 is 17 residues. Germline V lookup: CDR1 MGHRA, CDR2 YSYEKL. V shed 0 bases and J shed 2 bases, with 15 bases lying between them. CDR3 loop: CASSQEGSFLYTDTQYF. In DNA, the CDR3 is TGCGCCAGCAGCCAAGAAGGAAGTTTCCTGTACACAGATACGCAGTATTTT.

As DNA, the CDR3 is TGCAGCGTTGCGGCGGGGGGCGCAGATGAGCAGTACTTC. It translates to CSVAAGGADEQYF. The chain links TRBV29-1 to TRBJ2-7; 8 positions agree with TRBD2. The CDR3 contains 13 residues. The V gene's germline CDR1 is SQVTM and CDR2 ANQGSEA. With 4 bases clipped from V and 7 bases from J, the junction kept 9 bases outside the gene matches.